This TCR beta chain came from a study of OX40 agonist ivuxolimab in advanced cancers. At the level of the study: Hepatocellular carcinoma, melanoma, renal cell or head and neck cancer affected the dose-escalation patients.

Some clones are missing from TCRdb's copy, which holds only in-frame ones; the method was immunoSEQ multiplex PCR. Of around 75,000 clones listed, about 89% were seen once; the top ten hold 10%. The V gene's germline CDR1 is LNHDA and CDR2 SQIVND (reference sequence). This CDR3 is built from 14 residues. V gave up 3 bases and J gave up 7 bases; unmatched junction bases: 6. Regarding the study as a whole: On average, CD8+ T cells showed a greater number of expanded clones than CD4+. In a subset of nonresponders, normalized T-cell clonal expansion was also low.

Concerning this clone itself: Its antigen is not known.

Drawing of blood for sampling happened at baseline, at cycle 4 day 1, and at cycle 7 day 1. The sample in question was CD4+ or CD8+ T cells sorted from blood, obtained in a trial of the OX40 agonist ivuxolimab. The origin of this receptor is an adult with an advanced solid tumor such as melanoma, head and neck, liver or kidney cancer. This sequence joins TRBV19 and TRBJ1-5, with 7 bases lining up with TRBD1. The DNA of the CDR3 is TGTGCCAGTAGTATCCTACAGGGGTCCCAGCCCCAGCATTTT. This gives the protein CASSILQGSQPQHF.